Below are 23 T cell receptor beta chains sequenced from a single sample in a study of blood T cell repertoires in COVID-19. The method was immunoSEQ multiplex PCR; TCRdb's version includes in-frame clones alone and lacks a portion of them. The sample shows under 200,000 clones, approximately 79% of them seen only once. Sequenced: peripheral blood. These receptor sequences come from a woman in her fifties or sixties with COVID-19, enrolled during active disease.

The chain couples TRBV11-1 to TRBJ1-1, with 7 bases lining up with TRBD1. V lost 3 bases to trimming and J lost 7 bases; unmatched junction nucleotides: 8. CDR1 is SGHAT and CDR2 is FQDESV in the germline V gene (reference sequence). This CDR3 contains 14 residues. In nucleotides, the CDR3 is TGTGCCAGCAGCTTCACCGACAGGGCCTATGAAGCTTTCTTT. Its protein product is CASSFTDRAYEAFF.

The rearrangement uses TRBV6-2 or TRBV6-3 and TRBJ1-4; perhaps TRBD1 as D (5 bases). V was clipped by 6 bases and J by 5 bases, with 13 bases between them. The CDR3 runs 14 residues. Germline V CDR1 and CDR2: MNHEY, SVGEGT. Written as DNA, the CDR3 is TGTGCCAGCAGCATACAGGCGACCAATGAAAAACTGTTTTTT. Its protein product is CASSIQATNEKLFF.

The chain couples TRBV2 to TRBJ2-5, with TRBD1 identical over 8 bases. CDR1 SNHLY and CDR2 FYNNEI come from the germline V gene. With 10 bases clipped from V and 2 bases from J, the junction kept 9 bases outside the gene matches. This CDR3 contains 14 residues. The CDR3 nucleotides are TGTGCCACCGTCTTCCGGGACAGGCAAGAGACCCAGTACTTC. It encodes CATVFRDRQETQYF.

The sample holds a few counts of this clone. This chain joins TRBV18 and TRBJ1-2, with a tentative D call TRBD1 (5 bases). The germline V gene has CDR1 KGHSH and CDR2 LQKENI. V shed 1 base and J shed 6 bases, with 15 bases lying between them. The CDR3 spans 15 residues. The CDR3, as DNA: TGTGCCAGCTCACCACTACCAGGGTCATGGGATGGCTACACCTTC. Translated: CASSPLPGSWDGYTF.

The V gene is TRBV30, the J gene TRBJ1-1, with a possible D match to TRBD1 (6 bases). Trimming left V 4 bases short and J 6 bases short, with 15 bases between. Germline CDR1 GTSNPN, CDR2 SVGIG (reference sequence). This CDR3 is built from 13 residues. The DNA of the CDR3 is TGTGCCTGGACTCATCAGGGGATCCCTGAAGCTTTCTTT. Its translation is CAWTHQGIPEAFF.

For the CDR3, the DNA is TGCGCCAGCAGCTTGGTAGGGACAGGGGAATTTAACGAGCAGTACTTC. This translates into CASSLVGTGEFNEQYF. The chain uses TRBV5-1 and TRBJ2-7; 10 bases are shared with TRBD1. Germline lookup yields CDR1 SGHRS and CDR2 YFSETQ. This CDR3 comprises 16 residues. With V trimmed by 0 bases and J by 5 bases, 8 bases remained unmatched.

This clone came up a few times. V usage is TRBV4-2 and J usage is TRBJ2-7; TRBD2 aligns across 7 bases. The CDR3 sequence is 16 residues long. With 4 bases clipped from V and 4 bases from J, the junction kept 13 bases outside the gene matches. The germline gives CDR1 LGHNA, CDR2 YNFKEQ. The CDR3 is CASSPASGGGGYEQYF. The CDR3 nucleotides are TGTGCCAGCAGCCCAGCGTCGGGGGGAGGCGGATACGAGCAGTACTTC.

J is TRBJ2-5 and V is TRBV30; 8 nucleotides align to TRBD1. Germline CDR1 and CDR2: GTSNPN and SVGIG (reference sequence). This CDR3 is 14 amino acids long. Germline trimming cut 5 bases from V and 5 bases from J; bases unmatched to any gene: 10. CDR3 in DNA: TGTGCCTGGGCTGGACAGGGTAGGCTTGAGACCCAGTACTTC. It specifies CAWAGQGRLETQYF. The whole variable domain, filled in from reference TRBV30 and TRBJ2-5, reads SQTIHQWPATLVQPVGSPLSLECTVEGTSNPNLYWYRQAAGRGLQLLFYSVGIGQISSEVPQNLSASRPQDRQFILSSKKLLLSDSGFYLCAWAGQGRLETQYFGPGTRLLVL.

This clone has just one count. The J gene is TRBJ2-7, the V gene TRBV11-2; TRBD2 matches at 7 bases. J lost 5 bases, V lost 3 bases, and 7 bases had no gene match. CDR3 length equals 14 residues. The germline CDR1 and CDR2 sequences are SGHAT and FQNNGV. CDR3 region: CASSFAGENHEQYF. CDR3 bases: TGTGCCAGCAGCTTTGCGGGAGAGAACCACGAGCAGTACTTC.

This chain uses TRBV4-2 with TRBJ2-3; 12 bases are a match to TRBD2. The germline gives CDR1 LGHNA, CDR2 YNFKEQ. The ends lost 0 bases at V and 4 bases at J; junction bases unmatched: 5. The CDR3 extends over 17 amino acids. CDR3 loop: CASSQEASGGVADTQYF. CDR3 nucleotide sequence: TGTGCCAGCAGCCAAGAGGCTAGCGGGGGGGTAGCAGATACGCAGTATTTT.

This rearrangement joins TRBV2 to TRBJ2-2, with a weak D call TRBD1 (6 bases). Trimming cost V 3 bases and J 0 bases, with 17 bases left between them. The germline CDR1 and CDR2 sequences are SNHLY and FYNNEI. The CDR3 contains 18 residues. For the CDR3, the DNA is TGTGCCAGCAGTGAGCGGCAGAACAGGGCTACGAACACCGGGGAGCTGTTTTTT. Protein product: CASSERQNRATNTGELFF.

This chain joins TRBV19 and TRBJ1-5; D possibly corresponds to TRBD1 (5 bases). Trimming stripped 5 bases from V and 0 bases from J, with 14 bases between. The CDR3 extends over 16 amino acids. Germline CDR1 LNHDA, CDR2 SQIVND (reference sequence). DNA of the CDR3: TGTGCCAGTAGTTTTGACAGTCGGCTTAGCAATCAGCCCCAGCATTTT. Amino acid sequence: CASSFDSRLSNQPQHF.

To note about this clone: One junction end disagrees with the germline gene, perhaps due to a read error. This chain uses TRBV6-1 with TRBJ1-2, with TRBD1 matching over 7 bases. Germline values: CDR1 MNHNS, CDR2 SASEGT. This CDR3 comprises 14 residues. The CDR3, as DNA: TGTGCCAGCAGGGAAGGGGGCGTAAACTATGGCTACACCTTC. Protein: CASREGGVNYGYTF.

The chain joins TRBV5-1 to TRBJ1-4, with 8 bases matching TRBD1. This CDR3 is 15 amino acids long. CDR1 and CDR2 (germline): SGHRS, YFSETQ. Trimming took 0 bases from V and 6 from J; bases not matched to a gene: 4. Here the CDR3 reads CASSLEGQGYEKLFF. Written as DNA, the CDR3 is TGCGCCAGCAGCTTGGAAGGACAGGGCTATGAAAAACTGTTTTTT.

V gene TRBV2 combines with J gene TRBJ2-7, with D unclear. The CDR3 loop spans 14 amino acids. Germline V gene sequence: CDR1 SNHLY, CDR2 FYNNEI. Trimming stripped 4 bases from V and 3 bases from J, with 13 bases between. CDR3 bases: TGTGCCAGCAGTGGGCAGCGAGACCACTACGAGCAGTACGTC. This codes for CASSGQRDHYEQYV.

The V call is TRBV27, the J call TRBJ1-4; no clear D. V was shortened by 4 bases and J by 10 bases, with 28 bases between the two germline ends. There are 18 residues in the CDR3. In germline, CDR1 is MNHEY, CDR2 SMNVEV (reference sequence). The CDR3 here is CASSSRRQFGRGVGKLFF. In DNA, the CDR3 is TGTGCCAGCAGTTCCCGCCGGCAGTTCGGAAGAGGAGTCGGAAAACTGTTTTTT.

The rearrangement uses TRBV13 and TRBJ2-1; 8 bases match TRBD2. The CDR3 length is 13 residues. Germline V lookup: CDR1 PRHDT, CDR2 FYEKMQ (reference sequence). V was clipped by 2 bases and J by 8 bases; unmatched bases: 2. In DNA form, the CDR3 reads TGTGCCAGCAGCTTACCGGGAGGGCATGAGCAGTTCTTC. Its protein product is CASSLPGGHEQFF.

This chain uses TRBV4-2 with TRBJ2-3; 13 bases agree with TRBD2. CDR3 size: 19 residues. From germline, CDR1 is LGHNA and CDR2 YNFKEQ. The J segment lost 3 bases and the V segment lost 4 bases, leaving 13 bases of the junction unmatched. The CDR3 here is CASSPAGLAGSWETDTQYF. DNA for the CDR3: TGTGCCAGCAGCCCTGCGGGACTAGCGGGGTCATGGGAGACAGATACGCAGTATTTT.

The CDR3 reads CASSMGTASNQPQHF. CDR3 bases: TGTGCCAGTAGTATGGGGACAGCGAGCAATCAGCCCCAGCATTTT. The chain recombines TRBV19 with TRBJ1-5; TRBD1 agrees at 7 bases. The CDR3 length is 15 residues. V was clipped by 3 bases and J by 1 base; unmatched bases: 3. Germline-derived CDR1 and CDR2 are LNHDA and SQIVND (reference sequence).

This chain joins TRBV7-2 and TRBJ2-1; 7 bases are shared with TRBD1. The germline V gene has CDR1 SGHTA and CDR2 FQGNSA. The V segment lost 3 bases and the J segment 5 bases; nucleotides outside the gene matches: 7. This CDR3 region has 15 residues. The CDR3 nucleotides are TGTGCCAGCAGCTTGACAGGGTCGTTCAACAATGAGCAGTTCTTC. Amino acids: CASSLTGSFNNEQFF.

The genes are TRBV19 and TRBJ2-1; the match to TRBD2 covers 12 bases. The trim removed 4 bases at V and 5 bases at J, leaving 3 bases unmatched. CDR3 length: 15 residues. Germline assignment: CDR1 LNHDA and CDR2 SQIVND (reference sequence). The CDR3 DNA sequence: TGTGCCAGTAGTACGCTAGCGGGAGGGAACAATGAGCAGTTCTTC. This sequence encodes CASSTLAGGNNEQFF. The full variable domain, its missing parts supplied by reference TRBV19 and TRBJ2-1, is DGGITQSPKYLFRKEGQNVTLSCEQNLNHDAMYWYRQDPGQGLRLIYYSQIVNDFQKGDIAEGYSVSREKKESFPLTVTSAQKNPTAFYLCASSTLAGGNNEQFFGPGTRLTVL.

This sequence joins TRBV7-3 and TRBJ2-2; D gene unclear. The CDR3 spans 13 residues. V was trimmed by 5 bases and J by 6 bases, leaving 10 bases between them. Germline loops: CDR1 SGHTA, CDR2 FQGTGA. The DNA for the CDR3 is TGTGCCAGCAGCCAACTTGCCCCCGGGGAGCTGTTTTTT. It translates to CASSQLAPGELFF. Variable domain in full (rest from reference TRBV7-3 and TRBJ2-2): GAGVSQTPSNKVTEKGKYVELRCDPISGHTALYWYRQSLGQGPEFLIYFQGTGAADDSGLPNDRFFAVRPEGSVSTLKIQRTERGDSAVYLCASSQLAPGELFFGEGSRLTVL.

The gene calls are TRBV5-5 and TRBJ2-2; no definite D call. There are 12 residues in the CDR3. Deletions cut 4 bases from V and 4 bases from J, with 5 bases between. The germline V gene has CDR1 SGHKS and CDR2 YYEKEE (reference sequence). The CDR3 bases are TGTGCCAGCAGCGAGGCCACCGGGGAGCTGTTTTTT. As protein: CASSEATGELFF.